The present T cell receptor (beta chain) was sequenced within a study of shared clonotypes between healthy human individuals. The donors, healthy adults who were HIV-negative, had experienced no recent acute infections or vaccinations. TCRdb's copy holds only in-frame clones and misses some; the assay was immunoSEQ multiplex PCR. This sample has about 2.4 million clones; approximately 90% occur once, and the top ten carry roughly 0.14%. The sample holds a few counts of this clone. Its matching antigen is unknown. Study-wide results and caveats: Generation probability values for non-shared clonotypes were lower than those for clonotypes shared by all four donors.

The TCR comes from a man younger than 35 in good health. The sequenced sample was naive CD4+ T cells sorted from blood. Indicated subset: CD45RA+ positively selected.

The CDR3 nucleotides are TGTGCCTGGAGGGCAGGGACGGCGTCACCCCTCCACTTT. Protein: CAWRAGTASPLHF. The rearrangement links TRBV30 to TRBJ1-6, with D possibly matching TRBD1 (5 bases). Trimming cost V 3 bases and J 10 bases, with 13 bases left between them. CDR1 and CDR2 (germline): GTSNPN, SVGIG (reference sequence). The CDR3 is 13 residues long. Full variable domain (missing parts from reference TRBV30 and TRBJ1-6): SQTIHQWPATLVQPVGSPLSLECTVEGTSNPNLYWYRQAAGRGLQLLFYSVGIGQISSEVPQNLSASRPQDRQFILSSKKLLLSDSGFYLCAWRAGTASPLHFGNGTRLTVT.